This T cell receptor beta chain is drawn from a study of blood T cell repertoires in COVID-19. Overall study context: Samples representing acute and convalescent COVID-19 were sourced from the United States, Italy and Spain. PBMCs, B-cell-depleted T cells, or T cells were the source of the cDNA or gDNA that made up the material.

As handled by the study authors: How many nucleated cells were present was estimated from reference gene primer amplification. Assay: immunoSEQ multiplex PCR; the TCRdb copy retains only in-frame clones and omits some. The V and J calls and clone size come from that table; D and trimming were worked out from the DNA. This table has 30,000 to 35,000 clones, roughly 89% appearing once. After removal of 5 bases from V and 4 bases from J, the junction contained 10 bases not matched to a gene. The CDR3 length is 17 residues. The germline V gene has CDR1 SGHTA and CDR2 FQGNSA. This TCR derives from a man of 80 years or more with acute or convalescent COVID-19. J is TRBJ2-5 and V is TRBV7-2; 13 bases line up with TRBD2. Specimen: peripheral blood. The CDR3 sequence: CASSTRTSGSWAETQYF. The CDR3 coding sequence is TGTGCCAGCAGCACTCGGACTAGCGGGAGTTGGGCAGAGACCCAGTACTTC. Drawing the rest from reference TRBV7-2 and TRBJ2-5, the complete variable domain is GAGVSQSPSNKVTEKGKDVELRCDPISGHTALYWYRQSLGQGLEFLIYFQGNSAPDKSGLPSDRFSAERTGGSVSTLTIQRTQQEDSAVYLCASSTRTSGSWAETQYFGPGTRLLVL.